Below are 27 T cell receptor beta chains sequenced from a single sample in a study of T cell repertoires in cytomegalovirus infection. TCRdb called the reads again in MiXCR, with one record for every CDR3 protein. The table shows 250,000 or so distinct CDR3 sequences, with roughly 10% occurring only once. The specimen sequenced was PBMCs. These receptor sequences come from a human donor in good health (CMV status not recorded). Some clones in this sample may be carry-over from other donors' samples.

At least ten counts were recorded for this clonotype. A much larger clone differs from this one at a single base, so this may be a read error. The chain uses TRBV7-2 and TRBJ2-5; D possibly corresponds to TRBD1 (6 bases). From germline, CDR1 is SGHTA and CDR2 FQGNSA. The ends were cut back, 5 bases at V and 2 bases at J, with 9 bases in the middle. The CDR3 has 13 amino acids. The CDR3 loop reads CASSHGQQETQYF. For the CDR3, the DNA is TGTGCCAGCAGCCACGGACAGCAAGAGACCCAGTACTTC.

This clonotype was counted many times. This chain links TRBV7-2 with TRBJ2-1; D unclear. From germline, CDR1 is SGHTA and CDR2 FQGNSA. Trimming took off 1 base at V and 0 bases at J, with 28 bases between the two ends. The CDR3 sequence is 22 residues long. The DNA of the CDR3 is TGTGCCAGCAGCTTAGTGGCTCTTGGGCCCCGGTTTGGTCCACGCTCCTACAATGAGCAGTTCTTC. The encoded protein is CASSLVALGPRFGPRSYNEQFF.

This clonotype was recorded many times. The chain employs TRBV7-8 and TRBJ2-1; TRBD1 matches 7 bases. CDR3 length equals 16 residues. Germline V gene lookup returns CDR1 SGHVS and CDR2 FQNEAQ. V dropped 1 base and J dropped 7; count of bases not matched to a gene: 10. CDR3 DNA sequence: TGTGCCAGCAGCTTAGACTTCCCGCAGGGGGAAAATGAGCAGTTCTTC. Protein product: CASSLDFPQGENEQFF.

The chain carries TRBV28 and TRBJ2-5; D uncertain. The V end was cut by 6 bases, the J end by 1 base, with 21 bases between. Germline CDR1 reads MDHEN; CDR2 reads SYDVKM. The CDR3 is 17 amino acids. The DNA for the CDR3 is TGTGCCAGCAGCAGCCCTTCGAGAGGTAGAGGCCAAGAGACCCAGTACTTC. This translates into CASSSPSRGRGQETQYF.

This clonotype came up a few times. The genes are TRBV7-2 and TRBJ2-1; 9 nucleotides align to TRBD2. The CDR3 runs 16 residues. J was trimmed by 9 bases and V by 4 bases; bases with no gene match: 13. Germline values: CDR1 SGHTA, CDR2 FQGNSA. The CDR3 sequence is CASSSGGGAGGIEQFF. CDR3 DNA sequence: TGTGCCAGCAGCTCCGGGGGGGGTGCGGGGGGGATTGAGCAGTTCTTC.

DNA of the CDR3: TGCGCCAGCAGCTTGGTCGGTAGCGGGGCAGATACGCAGTATTTT. Protein product: CASSLVGSGADTQYF. The rearrangement joins TRBV5-1 to TRBJ2-3, with 8 nucleotides matching TRBD2. Per the germline V gene, CDR1 is SGHRS and CDR2 is YFSETQ. The CDR3 is 15 amino acids. V was pared by 0 bases and J by 4 bases, with 4 bases of the junction left unmatched.

This clonotype was seen repeatedly, ten times or more. The J gene is TRBJ2-5, the V gene TRBV7-2; no clear D gene. This CDR3 has 17 amino acids. CDR1 is SGHTA and CDR2 is FQGNSA in the germline V gene. Between the trimmed V and J ends, which lost 7 bases and 2 bases, there was a span of 23 bases. The CDR3 DNA reads as TGTGCCAGCACCATTACAAGCGCTTTCGGGCAGCAAGAGACCCAGTACTTC. It is translated as CASTITSAFGQQETQYF.

The table lists this clonotype with many counts. The chain combines TRBV6-8 with TRBJ2-2, with D perhaps matching TRBD2 (5 bases). The CDR3 is 18 residues long. V lost 0 bases and J lost 0, with 14 bases in between. Germline CDR1 MNHGY, CDR2 SAAAGT. Written as DNA, the CDR3 is TGTGCCAGCAGTTACTCCTCTGCAGGCGGGCCGAACACCGGGGAGCTGTTTTTT. Protein sequence: CASSYSSAGGPNTGELFF.

The table lists this clonotype with a few counts. The chain uses TRBV12-3 or TRBV12-4 and TRBJ1-1; tentatively, D is TRBD1 (6 bases). The CDR3 runs 13 residues. With 7 bases removed from V and 11 bases from J, the gap between germline ends came to 20 bases. The CDR3 DNA follows: TGTGCCAGCACCCCCCTGGGGGGGGCCGAGGCTTTCTTT. It translates to CASTPLGGAEAFF.

The V and J genes are TRBV3-1 and TRBJ2-7; 7 bases are a match to TRBD1. The germline V gene encodes CDR1 LGHDT and CDR2 YNNKEL (reference sequence). Trimming took 2 bases from V and 5 from J; bases not matched to a gene: 6. There are 14 residues in the CDR3. CDR3 sequence (DNA): TGTGCCAGCAGCCAAAACGACAGGGCCAACGAGCAGTACTTC. Encoded protein: CASSQNDRANEQYF.

This clonotype was recorded a few times. The chain recombines TRBV27 with TRBJ2-1, with D perhaps given as TRBD1 or TRBD2 (5 bases each). Trimming cost V 7 bases and J 2 bases, with 18 bases left between them. Germline-derived CDR1 and CDR2 are MNHEY and SMNVEV (reference sequence). The CDR3 runs to 16 residues. CDR3 loop: CASIGRDGFTYNEQFF. The CDR3 DNA is TGTGCCAGCATCGGTAGGGACGGATTTACCTACAATGAGCAGTTCTTC.

This clonotype has just a few counts. The chain uses TRBV20-1 and TRBJ2-5; 9 nucleotides match TRBD1. Germline V gives CDR1 DFQATT, CDR2 SNEGSKA (reference sequence). The V gene end was trimmed by 6 bases and the J gene end by 1 base; junction bases not matched to a gene: 15. This CDR3 has 17 residues. DNA of the CDR3: TGCAGTGCCAGGGAGGGACAGGGATGGGGGGCCCAAGAGACCCAGTACTTC. Amino acids: CSAREGQGWGAQETQYF.

This clonotype was seen a handful of times. The chain employs TRBV12-3 or TRBV12-4 and TRBJ1-1; possible D gene TRBD1, 5 bases. With 3 bases removed from V and 6 bases from J, the gap between germline ends came to 20 bases. This CDR3 contains 16 residues. The CDR3 DNA reads TGTGCCAGCAGTTTCCGGGGCTCGGTGGGTCGGGCTGAAGCTTTCTTT. Protein: CASSFRGSVGRAEAFF.

This clonotype was counted many times. This rearrangement joins TRBV7-2 to TRBJ2-7, with D possibly being TRBD1 or TRBD2 (6 bases each). With 6 bases removed from V and 5 bases from J, the gap between germline ends came to 14 bases. The CDR3 extends over 13 amino acids. The germline V gene has CDR1 SGHTA and CDR2 FQGNSA. The CDR3 DNA reads as TGTGCCAGCAGTATAAGGGGGGACCACGAGCAGTACTTC. Its protein is CASSIRGDHEQYF.

This clonotype was counted ten times or more. This chain uses TRBV7-2 with TRBJ2-7, with TRBD2 identical over 12 bases. Germline CDR1 is SGHTA and CDR2 is FQGNSA. With V trimmed by 1 base and J by 3 bases, 7 bases remained unmatched. This CDR3 has 17 residues. The CDR3 loop reads CASSLVVRLAGDYEQYF. The DNA of the CDR3 is TGTGCCAGCAGCTTAGTTGTCCGACTAGCGGGGGACTACGAGCAGTACTTC.

Ten or more counts support this clonotype. The chain links TRBV7-2 to TRBJ1-5; 7 bases are shared with TRBD1. The V gene end was trimmed by 5 bases and the J gene end by 0 bases; junction bases not matched to a gene: 10. This CDR3 has 17 amino acids. Germline-derived CDR1 and CDR2 are SGHTA and FQGNSA. The CDR3 is CASSRQPGTDSNQPQHF. For the CDR3, the DNA is TGTGCCAGCAGCCGTCAGCCGGGGACAGATAGCAATCAGCCCCAGCATTTT. Full variable domain (rest looked up from reference TRBV7-2 and TRBJ1-5): GAGVSQSPSNKVTEKGKDVELRCDPISGHTALYWYRQSLGQGLEFLIYFQGNSAPDKSGLPSDRFSAERTGGSVSTLTIQRTQQEDSAVYLCASSRQPGTDSNQPQHFGDGTRLSIL.

The J gene is TRBJ2-7, the V gene TRBV20-1; D may correspond to TRBD1 or TRBD2 (5 bases each). CDR1 and CDR2 (germline): DFQATT, SNEGSKA (reference sequence). This CDR3 has 14 amino acids. The V and J ends lost 3 bases and 0 bases respectively, with 12 bases between them. CDR3 bases: TGCAGTGCTAGTTCAGGGACCCTCTCCTACGAGCAGTACTTC. Its translation: CSASSGTLSYEQYF.

The V gene is TRBV12-3 or TRBV12-4, the J gene TRBJ2-1, with TRBD2 identical over 10 bases. V gave up 6 bases and J gave up 0 bases; unmatched junction bases: 8. This CDR3 comprises 17 residues. In DNA, the CDR3 is TGTGCCAGCAGCTGGAGCGGGAGGGCTAGCTCCTACAATGAGCAGTTCTTC. It specifies CASSWSGRASSYNEQFF.

This clonotype was seen a handful of times. The chain links TRBV19 to TRBJ1-2; the match to TRBD1 covers 8 bases. The CDR3 length is 13 residues. Trimming removed 6 bases from V and 8 bases from J; junction bases left unmatched: 8. The germline CDR1 and CDR2 sequences are LNHDA and SQIVND (reference sequence). CDR3 residues: CASSPRGPRGYTF. In DNA form, the CDR3 reads TGTGCCAGTAGCCCCAGGGGGCCCAGGGGCTACACCTTC.

This clonotype was recorded many times. The J gene is TRBJ1-5, the V gene TRBV28; D gene unclear. Germline V gene sequence: CDR1 MDHEN, CDR2 SYDVKM. V lost 3 bases and J lost 4, with 7 bases in between. The CDR3 contains 13 residues. The CDR3, as DNA: TGTGCCAGCAGTTTCCTGGGAAATCAGCCCCAGCATTTT. Its protein product is CASSFLGNQPQHF.

This clonotype has just a few counts. The chain is built from TRBV5-1 and TRBJ2-7, with TRBD2 identical over 12 bases. Germline trimming cut 4 bases from V and 7 bases from J; bases unmatched to any gene: 15. Germline V gene lookup returns CDR1 SGHRS and CDR2 YFSETQ. The length of the CDR3 is 17 residues. The CDR3 spells CASSPRTSGVSIKEQYF. The CDR3 coding sequence is TGCGCCAGCAGCCCCCGGACTAGCGGGGTGAGTATTAAGGAGCAGTACTTC.

The V and J genes are TRBV28 and TRBJ2-3, with unresolved D. Trimming took off 4 bases at V and 5 bases at J, with 13 bases between the two ends. Germline loops: CDR1 MDHEN, CDR2 SYDVKM. The CDR3 has 14 residues. This CDR3 is CASSSPSLEDTQYF. CDR3 nucleotides: TGTGCCAGCAGTTCACCCTCGCTGGAAGATACGCAGTATTTT.

This clonotype was seen repeatedly, ten times or more. The chain uses TRBV7-8 and TRBJ1-1; 8 nucleotides line up with TRBD1. CDR3 length: 14 amino acids. Germline CDR1 SGHVS, CDR2 FQNEAQ. Germline trimming cut 6 bases from V and 5 bases from J; bases unmatched to any gene: 8. The DNA of the CDR3 is TGTGCCAGCAGTCCAACAGGGGGAGGTACTGAAGCTTTCTTT. Its protein is CASSPTGGGTEAFF. The variable domain in full, with the rest retrieved from reference TRBV7-8 and TRBJ1-1, is GAGVSQSPRYKVAKRGQDVALRCDPISGHVSLFWYQQALGQGPEFLTYFQNEAQLDKSGLPSDRFFAERPEGSVSTLKIQRTQQEDSAVYLCASSPTGGGTEAFFGQGTRLTVV.

This clonotype has just a few counts. The V call is TRBV6-2 or TRBV6-3, the J call TRBJ1-5; 7 nucleotides agree with TRBD1. Germline CDR1 is MNHEY and CDR2 is SVGEGT. The CDR3 length is 14 residues. V lost 5 bases, J lost 2 bases, and 3 bases stayed unmatched. The CDR3 spells CASSRTGRNQPQHF. CDR3 sequence (DNA): TGTGCCAGCAGTCGGACAGGCCGCAATCAGCCCCAGCATTTT.

This chain links TRBV28 with TRBJ2-7; the D is unclear. V was shortened by 7 bases and J by 3 bases, with 13 bases between the two germline ends. Germline V gene data show CDR1 as MDHEN and CDR2 as SYDVKM. The CDR3 spans 13 residues. In nucleotides, the CDR3 is TGTGCCAGCAACCCAGGTGGGCTCTACGAGCAGTACTTC. It codes for CASNPGGLYEQYF.

This clonotype was found a few times. This sequence joins TRBV19 and TRBJ2-2; D might be TRBD1 (5 bases). Germline V lookup: CDR1 LNHDA, CDR2 SQIVND (reference sequence). Trimming took 5 bases from V and 6 from J, leaving 19 bases between them. The length of the CDR3 is 16 residues. CDR3 region: CASSFRNIQGSGELFF. The DNA for the CDR3 is TGTGCCAGTAGTTTCCGGAATATTCAGGGATCCGGGGAGCTGTTTTTT.

This clonotype was seen a handful of times. The chain has TRBV7-8 and TRBJ2-1; 7 positions match TRBD1. Trimming took 5 bases from V and 0 from J; bases not matched to a gene: 7. Germline CDR1 and CDR2: SGHVS and FQNEAQ. This CDR3 has 16 amino acids. The CDR3 loop reads CASSPIRQGSYNEQFF. The DNA of the CDR3 is TGTGCCAGCAGCCCGATCCGACAGGGCTCCTACAATGAGCAGTTCTTC.